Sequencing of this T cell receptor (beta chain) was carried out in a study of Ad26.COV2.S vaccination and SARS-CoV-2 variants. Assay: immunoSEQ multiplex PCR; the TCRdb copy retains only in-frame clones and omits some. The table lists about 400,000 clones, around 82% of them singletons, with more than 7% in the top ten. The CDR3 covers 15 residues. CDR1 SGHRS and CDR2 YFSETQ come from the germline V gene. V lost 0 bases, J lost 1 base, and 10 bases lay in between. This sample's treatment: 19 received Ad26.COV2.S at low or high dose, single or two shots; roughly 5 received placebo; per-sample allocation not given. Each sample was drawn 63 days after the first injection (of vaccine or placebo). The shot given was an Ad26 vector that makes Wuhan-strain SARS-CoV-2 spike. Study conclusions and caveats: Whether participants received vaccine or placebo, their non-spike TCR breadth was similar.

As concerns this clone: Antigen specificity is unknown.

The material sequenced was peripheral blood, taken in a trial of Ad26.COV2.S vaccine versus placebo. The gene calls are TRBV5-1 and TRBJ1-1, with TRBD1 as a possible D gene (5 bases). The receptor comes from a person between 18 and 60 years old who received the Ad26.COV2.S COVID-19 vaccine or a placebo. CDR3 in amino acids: CASSLVLQENTEAFF. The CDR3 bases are TGCGCCAGCAGCTTGGTCCTACAGGAGAACACTGAAGCTTTCTTT.